The clone carrying this T cell receptor (beta chain) was counted many times. Its matching antigen is unknown. PCR was performed a second time for about 7 to 11 cycles using a sample-barcoded 5' primer and a J-beta primer mix. MiXCR, run by TCRdb on the 5' RACE reads, gives a single entry per CDR3 protein. The sample has about 670,000 distinct CDR3 sequences, about 50% seen once. Peripheral blood samples of roughly 9.9 milliliters were drawn from each donor. The sample comes from a study of blood T cells in healthy people across ages. The study, taken as a whole, reports: While age rose, TCR beta diversity per million T cells dropped in a roughly linear way. As naive T cell percentage varied, TCR beta diversity correlated strongly with it.

The origin of this receptor is a woman aged 80 or over in good health. The sequenced sample was blood.

The DNA of the CDR3 is TGTGCCAGCAGCCAAGATCAGGGACGGACCCAGTACTTC. Translated, it gives CASSQDQGRTQYF. The V call is TRBV14, the J call TRBJ2-5; the D gene could be TRBD1 or TRBD2 (5 bases each). The V gene's germline CDR1 is SGHDN and CDR2 FVKESK. Trimming took 0 bases from V and 7 from J, leaving 9 bases between them. CDR3 length: 13 amino acids.